Described below is a single T cell receptor (beta chain) sequence and its context. TCR beta CDR3 sequences were amplified from RNA transcripts. When the TCR CDR3 underwent first-round RT-PCR, the HTBI primer set was used. TCRdb reprocessed the multiplex PCR reads via MiXCR and lists one record per CDR3 protein. The data hold about 640,000 distinct CDR3 sequences, with 20% to 25% observed a single time. This entry is derived from a study of T cells in Graves' hyperthyroidism and ophthalmopathy. CDR1 is MRHNA, CDR2 SNTAGT, per germline. The V end was cut by 5 bases, the J end by 7 bases, with 11 bases between. The CDR3 consists of 12 residues. Isolation of PBMCs was performed on 8.5 to 10 ml fresh peripheral blood.

The receptor was isolated from a man aged 30 to 45 with Graves' ophthalmopathy. This chain joins TRBV6-4 and TRBJ1-2; weak D call: TRBD1 (6 bases). The sequenced sample consisted of blood. CDR3 nucleotide sequence: TGTGCCAGCAGTACAGGGTCTGGTGGCTACACCTTC. Amino acid sequence: CASSTGSGGYTF.